These 25 T cell receptor beta chains originate from one sample sequenced in a study of blood T cell repertoires in COVID-19. The data were produced by immunoSEQ multiplex PCR, yet TCRdb's version contains in-frame clones alone and is incomplete. The sample holds 200,000 to 300,000 clones, more than 75% seen once. Input material: PBMCs or T cells enriched from blood (not recorded which). The receptor set was obtained from a man in his forties who had recovered from COVID-19.

This clone occurred once. The chain couples TRBV6-2 or TRBV6-3 to TRBJ2-5; D perhaps matches TRBD1 (6 bases). The V gene's germline CDR1 is MNHEY and CDR2 SVGEGT. The CDR3 sequence is 14 residues long. V was clipped by 5 bases and J by 2 bases, with 12 bases between them. The CDR3 region is CASSPGTQQETQYF. In nucleotides, the CDR3 is TGTGCCAGCAGTCCCGGGACACAACAAGAGACCCAGTACTTC.

This clone was counted a few times. The CDR3 protein is CASSIHRAGYTF. The CDR3, as DNA: TGTGCCAGTAGTATCCACAGGGCCGGCTACACCTTC. V gene TRBV19 combines with J gene TRBJ1-2; tentative D call: TRBD1 (6 bases). Trimming stripped 3 bases from V and 8 bases from J, with 10 bases between. Per germline, CDR1 LNHDA and CDR2 SQIVND (reference sequence). This CDR3 region has 12 residues.

The J gene is TRBJ2-3, the V gene TRBV11-3; D might be TRBD2 (6 bases). The CDR3 spans 14 residues. CDR1 is SGHNT and CDR2 is YENEEA in the germline V gene. Trimming took 5 bases from V and 6 from J, leaving 15 bases between them. CDR3 protein: CASSPAGRQDTQYF. In DNA, the CDR3 is TGTGCCAGCAGCCCGGCGGGACGCCAGGATACGCAGTATTTT.

The rearrangement links TRBV12-3 or TRBV12-4 to TRBJ1-1; D is possibly TRBD1 (6 bases). Trimming took 6 bases from V and 1 from J, leaving 6 bases between them. The CDR3 totals 12 residues. The CDR3 DNA reads as TGTGCCAGCAGGACAGGGAACACTGAAGCTTTCTTT. It is translated as CASRTGNTEAFF.

This clone was detected only once. This sequence joins TRBV18 and TRBJ1-2, with 8 bases identical to TRBD1. V lost 2 bases and J lost 4; bases outside the gene matches: 6. Per germline, CDR1 KGHSH and CDR2 LQKENI. CDR3 length: 15 residues. The CDR3 sequence: CASSPDLTGGYGYTF. The DNA for the CDR3 is TGTGCCAGCTCACCAGACCTAACAGGGGGCTATGGCTACACCTTC.

V is TRBV5-1 and J is TRBJ1-1; a weak D match, TRBD1 (5 bases). Trimming pared 4 bases from V and 7 bases from J, leaving 20 bases between. Germline CDR1 SGHRS, CDR2 YFSETQ. The CDR3 sequence is 15 residues long. The CDR3 protein is CASSPATVSLLEAFF. In nucleotides, the CDR3 is TGCGCCAGCAGCCCCGCGACAGTATCCCTCCTTGAAGCTTTCTTT.

The chain combines TRBV2 with TRBJ2-1; 9 nucleotides line up with TRBD2. Trimming cost V 6 bases and J 0 bases; bases outside gene matches: 9. This CDR3 region has 17 residues. Germline assignment: CDR1 SNHLY and CDR2 FYNNEI. In DNA form, the CDR3 reads TGTGCCAGCAGCGGACTAGCGCTACAGAGCTCCTACAATGAGCAGTTCTTC. Amino acid sequence: CASSGLALQSSYNEQFF.

The gene calls are TRBV18 and TRBJ1-5, with 8 bases lining up with TRBD1. The CDR3 covers 15 residues. V shed 3 bases and J 6 bases; nucleotides not matched to a gene: 7. CDR1 and CDR2 (germline): KGHSH, LQKENI. The DNA of the CDR3 is TGTGCCAGCTCACCTAGGACAGGGCAGGCTCAGCCCCAGCATTTT. Its translation is CASSPRTGQAQPQHF.

This sequence joins TRBV6-5 and TRBJ2-1; TRBD1 might be the D (5 bases). The germline CDR1 and CDR2 sequences are MNHEY and SVGAGI. V lost 7 bases and J 2 bases, leaving 15 bases between the germline ends. The CDR3 extends over 15 amino acids. This CDR3 is CASTSRQGPYNEQFF. The CDR3 DNA is TGTGCCAGCACAAGTAGGCAGGGTCCCTACAATGAGCAGTTCTTC.

The sample holds one count of this clone. The chain uses TRBV27 and TRBJ2-7, with D maybe TRBD1 (6 bases). CDR1 MNHEY and CDR2 SMNVEV come from the germline V gene (reference sequence). V lost 5 bases to trimming and J lost 0 bases, with 11 bases between them. The CDR3 totals 14 residues. This CDR3 reads CASSIYRDSYEQYF. The CDR3, as DNA: TGTGCCAGCAGTATATACAGGGACTCCTACGAGCAGTACTTC.

The V call is TRBV20-1, the J call TRBJ1-1, with D uncertain. The germline CDR1 and CDR2 sequences are DFQATT and SNEGSKA (reference sequence). The V gene lost 4 bases and the J gene lost 1 base, with 4 bases spanning the gap. This CDR3 has 11 residues. Written as DNA, the CDR3 is TGCAGTGCTATCAAGAACACTGAAGCTTTCTTT. Amino acids: CSAIKNTEAFF.

The rearrangement joins TRBV7-2 to TRBJ1-1; 9 positions agree with TRBD1. With V trimmed by 4 bases and J by 4 bases, 7 bases remained unmatched. Germline V gives CDR1 SGHTA, CDR2 FQGNSA. This CDR3 spans 15 amino acids. CDR3 nucleotides: TGTGCCAGCAGCTGGACAGGGGCCCCGGGCACTGAAGCTTTCTTT. It translates to CASSWTGAPGTEAFF.

The genes are TRBV29-1 and TRBJ1-1; D call uncertain. There are 13 residues in the CDR3. V gave up 0 bases and J gave up 1 base, with 6 bases separating them. In germline, CDR1 is SQVTM, CDR2 ANQGSEA. The CDR3, as DNA: TGCAGCGTTGAAGAAGCGGGGAACACTGAAGCTTTCTTT. Translating gives CSVEEAGNTEAFF.

This clone was seen a handful of times. The gene calls are TRBV7-6 and TRBJ1-6; 10 bases fit TRBD1. The V and J ends lost 1 base and 8 bases, in that order; junction bases with no gene match: 2. In germline, CDR1 is SGHVS, CDR2 FNYEAQ. The CDR3 covers 15 residues. The CDR3 loop reads CASSLGGQGHSPLHF. In nucleotides, the CDR3 is TGTGCCAGCAGCTTAGGGGGACAGGGGCATTCACCCCTCCACTTT.

This clone appeared a single time. This rearrangement joins TRBV24-1 to TRBJ1-4; TRBD1 matches at 11 bases. Germline V gene lookup returns CDR1 KGHDR and CDR2 SFDVKD. J gave up 7 bases and V 5 bases, and 5 bases lay outside the gene matches. The CDR3 is made up of 15 amino acids. The CDR3 region is CATSGTGGAGEKLFF. The CDR3 DNA sequence: TGTGCCACCAGTGGGACAGGGGGCGCGGGTGAAAAACTGTTTTTT.

The chain couples TRBV5-4 to TRBJ1-5; 7 positions match TRBD1. The CDR3 totals 18 residues. Looked up from germline, CDR1 is SGHNT and CDR2 is YYREEE (reference sequence). With V trimmed by 6 bases and J by 4 bases, 19 bases remained unmatched. The CDR3 DNA reads TGTGCCAGCATCCTCGGACAGGCCCGGGGCCGCTATAATCAGCCCCAGCATTTT. Residues: CASILGQARGRYNQPQHF. The entire variable domain, with the rest obtained from reference TRBV5-4 and TRBJ1-5, is as follows: ETGVTQSPTHLIKTRGQQVTLRCSSQSGHNTVSWYQQALGQGPQFIFQYYREEENGRGNFPPRFSGLQFPNYSSELNVNALELDDSALYLCASILGQARGRYNQPQHFGDGTRLSIL.

The sample holds one count of this clone. The V gene is TRBV6-5, the J gene TRBJ1-2; perhaps TRBD1 as D (5 bases). The CDR3 is made up of 13 amino acids. CDR1 is MNHEY and CDR2 is SVGAGI in the germline V gene. Trimming removed 7 bases from V and 3 bases from J, with 12 bases in between. This CDR3 reads CASTNGGDYGYTF. CDR3 nucleotides: TGTGCCAGCACCAACGGGGGGGACTATGGCTACACCTTC.

The chain carries TRBV25-1 and TRBJ2-7, with 9 bases matching TRBD1. This CDR3 comprises 15 residues. Germline V gene lookup returns CDR1 MGHDK and CDR2 SYGVNS. V gave up 5 bases and J gave up 3 bases; unmatched junction bases: 8. CDR3 nucleotides: TGTGCCAGCAGTCCCTCGGGACAGGGTATCTACGAGCAGTACTTC. Its protein is CASSPSGQGIYEQYF.

V gene TRBV6-5 combines with J gene TRBJ1-5, with D perhaps matching TRBD1 (5 bases). The germline V gene encodes CDR1 MNHEY and CDR2 SVGAGI. The germline V and J ends were trimmed by 8 bases and 1 base, with 9 bases remaining between them. The CDR3 extends over 13 amino acids. CDR3 sequence (DNA): TGTGCCAGCGGGCGACAGAGCAATCAGCCCCAGCATTTT. Protein product: CASGRQSNQPQHF.

V usage is TRBV4-2 and J usage is TRBJ1-2, with 8 bases lining up with TRBD1. V trimming: 4 bases; J trimming: 8 bases; junction bases outside the gene matches: 9. This CDR3 spans 14 amino acids. Germline assignment: CDR1 LGHNA and CDR2 YNFKEQ. The CDR3 DNA reads as TGTGCCAGCAGCCCGCGACAGGGGCCTTGGGGCTACACCTTC. Amino acid sequence: CASSPRQGPWGYTF.

The chain combines TRBV30 with TRBJ2-2; 7 bases are shared with TRBD1. This CDR3 has 13 residues. The ends lost 1 base at V and 8 bases at J; junction bases unmatched: 4. In germline, CDR1 is GTSNPN, CDR2 SVGIG (reference sequence). The CDR3, as DNA: TGTGCCTGGAGTGCACAGGGGACGGGGGAGCTGTTTTTT. It yields the protein CAWSAQGTGELFF.

The rearrangement joins TRBV5-1 to TRBJ1-2; 8 bases are shared with TRBD1. The CDR3 is 15 residues long. The germline CDR1 and CDR2 sequences are SGHRS and YFSETQ. V gave up 4 bases and J gave up 5 bases; unmatched junction bases: 10. The CDR3 sequence is CASSPGTGPAYGYTF. Here the CDR3 DNA reads TGCGCCAGCAGCCCAGGGACAGGTCCCGCTTATGGCTACACCTTC.

The CDR3 is CASRQGRASGYGYTF. CDR3 DNA sequence: TGCGCCAGTCGTCAGGGTAGGGCTTCTGGCTATGGCTACACCTTC. The chain links TRBV5-1 to TRBJ1-2; the D gene is possibly TRBD1 (5 bases). The germline gives CDR1 SGHRS, CDR2 YFSETQ. This CDR3 spans 15 amino acids. Trimming removed 8 bases at V and 4 bases at J, with 21 bases between.

The chain couples TRBV7-9 to TRBJ2-2, with 12 bases aligning to TRBD2. Unmatched junction bases numbered 6, after V lost 4 bases and J lost 6 bases. Germline V gives CDR1 SEHNR, CDR2 FQNEAQ (reference sequence). The CDR3 runs to 16 residues. CDR3 nucleotide sequence: TGTGCCAGCAGCTCCCACCTAGCGGGGGGGCCCGGGGAGCTGTTTTTT. Its protein product is CASSSHLAGGPGELFF.

The chain uses TRBV5-1 and TRBJ2-2; no clear D. From germline, CDR1 is SGHRS and CDR2 YFSETQ. The CDR3 has 17 residues. V was pared by 3 bases and J by 1 base, with 16 bases between. CDR3 nucleotides: TGCGCCAGCAGCTGGAATTTTCAGGATCAGAACACCGGGGAGCTGTTTTTT. Its protein product is CASSWNFQDQNTGELFF.